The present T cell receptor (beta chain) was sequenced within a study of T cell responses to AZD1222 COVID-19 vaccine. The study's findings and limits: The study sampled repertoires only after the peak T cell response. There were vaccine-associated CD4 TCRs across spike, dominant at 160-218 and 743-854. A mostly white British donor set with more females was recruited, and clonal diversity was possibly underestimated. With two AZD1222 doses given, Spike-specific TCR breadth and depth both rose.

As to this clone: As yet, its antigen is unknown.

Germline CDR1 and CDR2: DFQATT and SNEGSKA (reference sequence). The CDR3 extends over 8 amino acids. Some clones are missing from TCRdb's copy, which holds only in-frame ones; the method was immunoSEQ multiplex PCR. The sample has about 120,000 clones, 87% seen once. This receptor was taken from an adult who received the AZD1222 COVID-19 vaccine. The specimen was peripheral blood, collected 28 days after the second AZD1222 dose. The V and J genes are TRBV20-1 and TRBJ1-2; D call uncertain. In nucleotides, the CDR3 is TGCCGCCCGGGGGGCTACACCTTC. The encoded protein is CRPGGYTF.